The 14 T cell receptor beta chains reported below all come from one sample, sequenced in a study of T cells in women clearing cervical HPV infection. Produced via immunoSEQ multiplex PCR; TCRdb's table is partial and in-frame only. The sample has tens of thousands of clones. Sequenced sample: blood buffy coat. Receptors were obtained from a woman aged 18 to 75 with a cervical HPV16 infection that either progressed to CIN3+ or cleared (not recorded which).

Remarks on this clone: The read terminates 3 residues before the CDR3 end, so the remaining end is supplied by the germline J gene. The chain uses TRBV2 and TRBJ2-3, with TRBD2 identical over 11 bases. The CDR3 covers 17 residues. V lost 7 bases and J lost 2; bases outside the gene matches: 11. Germline V lookup: CDR1 SNHLY, CDR2 FYNNEI. The sequenced CDR3 bases are TGTGCCAGCACTCCCACCGCTAGCGGGGGGATCACAGATACG. Its translation: CASTPTASGGITDT. The entire CDR3 is CASTPTASGGITDTQYF. The complete variable domain, with remaining parts taken from reference TRBV2 and TRBJ2-3, reads EPEVTQTPSHQVTQMGQEVILRCVPISNHLYFYWYRQILGQKVEFLVSFYNNEISEKSEIFDDQFSVERPDGSNFTLKIRSTKLEDSAMYFCASTPTASGGITDTQYFGPGTRLTVL.

Of note for this clone: The read falls 3 residues short of the CDR3 end, and the missing part is taken from the germline J gene. The rearrangement joins TRBV7-9 to TRBJ1-4; no clear D. The CDR3 is 14 amino acids. Germline-derived CDR1 and CDR2 are SEHNR and FQNEAQ (reference sequence). The covered CDR3 bases are TGTGCCAGCAGCCTCTTAACAGATAATTCACCA. Its protein is CASSLLTDNSP. The whole CDR3 region reads CASSLLTDNSPLFF.

About this clone itself: The read ends 3 residues before the CDR3 terminus; that terminus is restored from the germline J gene. The chain combines TRBV7-9 with TRBJ2-5; D remains unclear. The CDR3 runs to 14 residues. V lost 6 bases, J lost 2 bases, and 13 bases lay in between. Germline CDR1 SEHNR, CDR2 FQNEAQ (reference sequence). Partial CDR3 DNA: TGTGCCAGCAGTTTTACACAGACACAAGAGACC. It is translated as CASSFTQTQET. The entire CDR3 sequence reads CASSFTQTQETQYF.

About this clone itself: The sequence runs out 3 residues before the end of the CDR3; the remainder is reconstructed from the germline J gene. This sequence joins TRBV4-2 and TRBJ2-1, with D possibly TRBD1 on 6 matching bases. Between the trimmed V and J ends, which lost 3 bases and 7 bases, there was a span of 22 bases. Germline values: CDR1 LGHNA, CDR2 YNFKEQ. The CDR3 runs to 17 residues. This CDR3 reads CASSHRDTLVVLNEQFF. The sequenced part of the CDR3 DNA is TGTGCCAGCAGCCACCGGGACACTCTGGTGGTCCTTAATGAG.

About this clone: Read data end 3 residues before the CDR3 end; the end is taken from the germline J gene. The V call is TRBV7-9, the J call TRBJ2-3; TRBD1 aligns across 7 bases. This CDR3 spans 14 amino acids. V lost 5 bases and J lost 2; bases outside the gene matches: 4. Germline CDR1 SEHNR, CDR2 FQNEAQ (reference sequence). The part of the CDR3 DNA that was read is TGTGCCAGCAGCACCGGGACAGACACAGATACG. Translation: CASSTGTDTDT. The entire CDR3 reads CASSTGTDTDTQYF.

Concerning this clone: The sequenced fragment ends 3 residues before the CDR3 boundary, so the rest is inferred from the germline J gene. V gene TRBV13 combines with J gene TRBJ2-5, with TRBD2 as a possible D gene (5 bases). Germline values: CDR1 PRHDT, CDR2 FYEKMQ (reference sequence). Trimming pared 1 base from V and 5 bases from J, leaving 8 bases between. The CDR3 spans 13 residues. The CDR3 is CASSLEQRETQYF. Partial CDR3 DNA: TGTGCCAGCAGCTTAGAACAGCGGGAGACC.

As to this clone: The read ends 3 residues shy of where the CDR3 ends; the end is completed using the germline J gene. The chain couples TRBV18 to TRBJ2-7; maybe TRBD2 (5 bases). Per the germline V gene, CDR1 is KGHSH and CDR2 is LQKENI. Trimming cost V 2 bases and J 3 bases, with 8 bases left between them. The CDR3 is made up of 13 amino acids. The CDR3 loop reads CASSPEGIYEQYF. The sequenced CDR3 bases are TGTGCCAGCTCACCAGAGGGCATCTACGAG.

The CDR3 here is CASILTENYGYTF. The CDR3 DNA, read in part, is TGTGCCAGCATATTGACAGAAAACTATGGC. The genes are TRBV2 and TRBJ1-2, with a weak D call TRBD1 (5 bases). Read sequence stops 3 residues before the CDR3 end, and the germline J gene provides the missing end. The V end was cut by 7 bases, the J end by 2 bases, with 11 bases between. CDR3 length: 13 amino acids. CDR1 and CDR2 (germline): SNHLY, FYNNEI.

A remark on this clone: The CDR3 extends 3 residues past the end of the read, so its final part is completed from the germline J gene. The chain carries TRBV19 and TRBJ1-6, with D possibly being TRBD1 (6 bases). The germline V gene has CDR1 LNHDA and CDR2 SQIVND (reference sequence). V was shortened by 5 bases and J by 0 bases, with 8 bases between the two germline ends. The CDR3 runs to 15 residues. CDR3 bases read: TGTGCCAGTAGTGGACAGAACTCCTATAATTCACCC. It translates to CASSGQNSYNSP. The whole CDR3 protein is CASSGQNSYNSPLHF.

To note about this clone: The read falls 3 residues short of the CDR3 end, and the missing part is taken from the germline J gene. This chain links TRBV7-3 with TRBJ2-3; D is perhaps TRBD1 (5 bases). The germline V gene has CDR1 SGHTA and CDR2 FQGTGA. The CDR3 extends over 13 amino acids. This chain's CDR3 is CASSLAREETQYF. The sequenced part of the CDR3 DNA is TGTGCCAGCAGCTTAGCCAGGGAAGAGACG.

Comment on this clone: Read sequence stops 3 residues before the CDR3 end, and the germline J gene provides the missing end. V is TRBV20-1 and J is TRBJ1-4, with 7 bases aligning to TRBD1. This CDR3 contains 16 residues. The V and J ends lost 4 bases and 0 bases, in that order; junction bases with no gene match: 8. CDR1 is DFQATT, CDR2 SNEGSKA, per germline (reference sequence). The CDR3 reads CSAKARGFATNEKLFF. Incomplete CDR3 DNA: TGCAGTGCTAAGGCCAGGGGGTTTGCAACTAATGAAAAA.

CDR3 DNA (partial): TGTGCCAGTAGTCGGACAGCAACTAATGAAAAA. It is translated as CASSRTATNEK. The full CDR3 is CASSRTATNEKLFF. The gene calls are TRBV19 and TRBJ1-4; D may be TRBD1 (6 bases). Read coverage stops 3 residues before the CDR3 terminus; the germline J gene supplies the remainder. The CDR3 runs to 14 residues. V was pared by 5 bases and J by 0 bases, with 7 bases between. Germline assignment: CDR1 LNHDA and CDR2 SQIVND (reference sequence).

In regard to this clone: The DNA ends 3 residues before the CDR3 does, and the rest of the CDR3 is filled in from the germline J gene. The V and J genes are TRBV2 and TRBJ1-3; 9 bases match TRBD1. The CDR3 runs 18 residues. V gave up 5 bases and J gave up 2 bases; unmatched junction bases: 13. The V gene's germline CDR1 is SNHLY and CDR2 FYNNEI. The part of the CDR3 DNA that was read is TGTGCCAGCAGTTGGGACAGGGAACTTGATTACGCTGGAAACACC. Protein product: CASSWDRELDYAGNT. The full CDR3 reads CASSWDRELDYAGNTIYF.

Comment on this clone: The CDR3 goes on 3 residues after the read ends, and that part is filled in from the germline J gene. The genes are TRBV12-3 or TRBV12-4 and TRBJ2-1, with 9 bases aligning to TRBD1. J lost 4 bases, V lost 7 bases, and 5 bases had no gene match. The CDR3 has 14 amino acids. Partial CDR3 DNA: TGTGCCAGCATCCCGGGACAGGGATACAATGAG. Protein product: CASIPGQGYNE. The entire CDR3 protein is CASIPGQGYNEQFF.